A single count supports the clone carrying this T cell receptor beta chain. The antigen is not known. This sample was included in a study of a mutant IDH1 vaccine in newly diagnosed glioma. About the research overall: With temozolomide cycles, or 4-6 weeks after radiotherapy alone, vaccination was started. Former treatment meant radiotherapy, temozolomide, or both; the majority had gotten both. Study-wide results and limits: Altogether, approximately 93% of patients exhibited vaccine-induced immune responses.

TCRdb keeps only in-frame clones here, not all; method: immunoSEQ multiplex PCR. Here the sample spans about 29,000 clones, more than 70% being singletons. The sample's time point: week 23, last vaccination. Vaccinated patients received 300 ug of mutant IDH1 20-mer peptide per dose, with topical imiquimod. This sequence originates from a woman aged 18-29 years with glioma. The sequencing here drew on PBMCs, taken from a glioma patient whose treatment included an IDH1 peptide vaccine.

The CDR3 coding sequence is TGTGCCAGCACCCCCTCGAGAAGCTATGGCTACACCTTC. It is translated as CASTPSRSYGYTF. The genes are TRBV5-8 and TRBJ1-2, with D hard to call. The CDR3 has 13 residues. Trimming removed 6 bases at V and 4 bases at J, with 13 bases between. Looked up from germline, CDR1 is SGHTS and CDR2 is YDEGEE.